What follows are 3 T cell receptor beta chains derived from one specimen sequenced in a study of blood T cell repertoires in COVID-19. Assay: immunoSEQ multiplex PCR; the TCRdb copy retains only in-frame clones and omits some. The table shows over 250,000 clones, with around 86% occurring only once. The sequenced material came from peripheral blood. The receptors were sampled from a woman aged 40 to 50 who had recovered from COVID-19.

The CDR3 reads CAWSVSKTGKSGNTIYF. CDR3 bases: TGTGCCTGGAGTGTTTCTAAGACAGGGAAATCTGGAAACACCATATATTTT. The chain couples TRBV30 to TRBJ1-3; 7 bases align to TRBD1. The V gene's germline CDR1 is GTSNPN and CDR2 SVGIG (reference sequence). V shed 0 bases, J shed 1 base, and the junction held 9 bases outside the gene matches. The CDR3 totals 17 residues.

The rearrangement joins TRBV9 to TRBJ2-1; 9 nucleotides align to TRBD1. This CDR3 contains 15 residues. The germline gives CDR1 SGDLS, CDR2 YYNGEE. The V and J ends lost 4 bases and 7 bases, in that order; junction bases with no gene match: 9. The CDR3 reads CASSTRDRDLNEQFF. In nucleotides, the CDR3 is TGTGCCAGCAGCACACGGGACAGGGATTTGAATGAGCAGTTCTTC.

This chain connects TRBV30 to TRBJ1-2; 10 nucleotides agree with TRBD1. The CDR3 sequence is 15 residues long. The J segment lost 2 bases and the V segment lost 0 bases, leaving 3 bases of the junction unmatched. Germline V gene data show CDR1 as GTSNPN and CDR2 as SVGIG (reference sequence). CDR3 DNA sequence: TGTGCCTGGAGTGTGTGGGACAGGGGAAACTATGGCTACACCTTC. Translation gives CAWSVWDRGNYGYTF.